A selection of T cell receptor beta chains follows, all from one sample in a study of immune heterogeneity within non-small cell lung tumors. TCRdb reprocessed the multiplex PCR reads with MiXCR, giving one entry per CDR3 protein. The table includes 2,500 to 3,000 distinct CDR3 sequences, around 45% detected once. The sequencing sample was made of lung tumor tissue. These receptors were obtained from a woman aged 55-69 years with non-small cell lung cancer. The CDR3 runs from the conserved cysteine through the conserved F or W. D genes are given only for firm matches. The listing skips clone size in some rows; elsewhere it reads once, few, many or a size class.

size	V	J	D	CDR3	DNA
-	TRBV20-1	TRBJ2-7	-	CSARGQSYEQYF	TGCAGTGCCCGGGGGCAGTCCTACGAGCAGTACTTC
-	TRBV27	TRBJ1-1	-	CASSTGRYGTEAFF	TGTGCCAGCAGCACAGGACGGTATGGCACTGAAGCTTTCTTT
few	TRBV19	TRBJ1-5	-	CASSYTVTHQPQHF	TGTGCCAGTAGCTATACTGTGACCCACCAGCCCCAGCATTTT
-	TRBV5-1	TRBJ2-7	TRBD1	CASSLGSGQSHYEQYF	TGCGCCAGCAGCTTGGGGTCGGGACAGAGCCACTACGAGCAGTACTTC
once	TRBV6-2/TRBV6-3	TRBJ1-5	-	CASSPRSGGNQPQHF	TGTGCCAGCAGTCCCCGGTCAGGGGGCAATCAGCCCCAGCATTTT
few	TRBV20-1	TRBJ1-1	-	CSATLGNTEAFF	TGCAGTGCTACCTTAGGGAACACTGAAGCTTTCTTT
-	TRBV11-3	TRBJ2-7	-	CASRGGNSYEQYF	TGTGCCAGCCGTGGGGGGAACTCCTACGAGCAGTACTTC
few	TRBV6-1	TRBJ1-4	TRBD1	CAVRDRVVEKLFF	TGTGCCGTCAGGGACAGAGTGGTTGAAAAACTGTTTTTT
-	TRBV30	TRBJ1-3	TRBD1	CAGDRAGNTIYF	TGTGCCGGGGACAGGGCTGGAAACACCATATATTTT
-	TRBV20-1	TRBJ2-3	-	CSARGYSVLLADTQYF	TGCAGTGCTAGAGGTTACAGCGTGTTGTTAGCAGATACGCAGTATTTT
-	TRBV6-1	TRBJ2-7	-	CASSELDSAYEQYF	TGTGCCAGCAGTGAACTAGACAGTGCCTACGAGCAGTACTTC
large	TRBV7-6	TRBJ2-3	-	CASSLSLADTQYF	TGTGCCAGCAGCTTAAGCTTAGCGGATACGCAGTATTTT
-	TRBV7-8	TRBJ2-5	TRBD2	CASSSRLAAQETQYF	TGTGCCAGCAGCTCCCGACTAGCGGCCCAAGAGACCCAGTACTTC
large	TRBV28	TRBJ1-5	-	CASSRLAGQPQHF	TGTGCCAGCAGTAGGTTAGCAGGTCAGCCCCAGCATTTT
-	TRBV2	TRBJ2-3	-	CASKGGNTQYF	TGTGCCAGCAAAGGCGGGAATACGCAGTATTTT
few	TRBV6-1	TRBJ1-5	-	CASRDRSDPGMFVSNQPQHF	TGTGCCAGCAGGGACCGATCCGATCCGGGTATGTTCGTTAGCAATCAGCCCCAGCATTTT
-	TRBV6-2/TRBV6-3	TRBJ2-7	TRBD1	CASSYSTRTGYEQYF	TGTGCCAGCAGTTACTCGACCCGGACAGGCTACGAGCAGTACTTC
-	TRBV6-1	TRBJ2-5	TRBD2	CASRTSGRETQYF	TGTGCCAGCAGGACTAGCGGGAGAGAGACCCAGTACTTC
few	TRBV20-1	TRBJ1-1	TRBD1	CSAMTGSTEAFF	TGCAGTGCTATGACAGGGAGCACTGAAGCTTTCTTT